The 2 T cell receptor beta chains reported below all come from one sample, sequenced in a study of blood T cell repertoires in COVID-19. The repertoire was sequenced with immunoSEQ multiplex PCR; TCRdb's copy has only in-frame clones and lacks some. Among approximately 100,000 clones listed, roughly two thirds were seen once. The sequenced material came from peripheral blood. These receptors all stem from a man at least 80 years old with acute or convalescent COVID-19.

The chain carries TRBV28 and TRBJ2-3; 7 bases fit TRBD2. The V and J ends lost 3 bases and 2 bases, in that order; junction bases with no gene match: 5. CDR3 length equals 15 residues. Germline CDR1 and CDR2: MDHEN and SYDVKM. The CDR3 DNA follows: TGTGCCAGCAGTTTCTCTAGCGGATACACAGATACGCAGTATTTT. It yields the protein CASSFSSGYTDTQYF.

CDR3: CASSPGQPYEQYF. CDR3 DNA sequence: TGTGCCAGCAGTCCGGGACAGCCCTACGAGCAGTACTTC. The chain joins TRBV28 to TRBJ2-7; 7 positions match TRBD1. The CDR3 length is 13 residues. The germline gives CDR1 MDHEN, CDR2 SYDVKM. Trimming removed 5 bases from V and 2 bases from J; junction bases left unmatched: 3.